Each of the 17 T cell receptor beta chains below was sequenced from the same sample in a study of T cells after yellow fever vaccination. TCRdb processed the 5' RACE reads anew with MiXCR; each CDR3 protein has one entry. The sample yields 45,000 to 75,000 distinct CDR3 sequences, around 6.2% seen once. This specimen consisted of PBMCs, either bulk or a sorted T-cell subset (CD4+, CD8+, memory, or dextramer-sorted; not recorded which), obtained on the day of the yellow fever booster vaccination. Receptors originate from a man aged 18 to 35 who received the YFV17D yellow fever vaccine.

This clonotype has just a few counts. The chain has TRBV12-3 or TRBV12-4 and TRBJ2-5; 8 bases fit TRBD2. V gave up 2 bases and J gave up 2 bases; unmatched junction bases: 7. The CDR3 sequence is 16 residues long. This CDR3 reads CASSLILLAEQETQYF. Written as DNA, the CDR3 is TGTGCCAGCAGTTTAATTCTACTAGCGGAGCAAGAGACCCAGTACTTC.

This clonotype has ten or more counts. The chain links TRBV12-3 or TRBV12-4 to TRBJ1-6, with a tentative D call TRBD1 (6 bases). V lost 5 bases and J lost 9, with 11 bases in between. This CDR3 spans 13 amino acids. The CDR3 coding sequence is TGTGCCAGCAGTACAGGGAAGACTTCACCCCTCCACTTT. As protein: CASSTGKTSPLHF.

This clonotype showed up many times. The V call is TRBV29-1, the J call TRBJ2-7; possibly TRBD2 for D (6 bases). V was shortened by 4 bases and J by 2 bases, with 6 bases between the two germline ends. The CDR3 covers 11 residues. The germline V gene encodes CDR1 SQVTM and CDR2 ANQGSEA. In DNA form, the CDR3 reads TGCAGCGTTGGGACTACCTACGAGCAGTACTTC. Its protein is CSVGTTYEQYF.

This clonotype was observed at least ten times. This chain joins TRBV7-9 and TRBJ1-5; D not certain. The CDR3 extends over 13 amino acids. From germline, CDR1 is SEHNR and CDR2 FQNEAQ (reference sequence). V was trimmed by 2 bases and J by 5 bases, leaving 7 bases between them. The CDR3 loop reads CASSLNFDQPQHF. The DNA of the CDR3 is TGTGCCAGCAGCTTAAACTTTGATCAGCCCCAGCATTTT.

V and J are TRBV12-3 or TRBV12-4 and TRBJ2-2, with 8 bases fitting TRBD2. This CDR3 is built from 14 residues. V shed 7 bases and J 6 bases; nucleotides not matched to a gene: 7. The CDR3 bases are TGTGCCAGCATCCCGGGGGGGGGTCCCGGGGAGCTGTTTTTT. Its translation is CASIPGGGPGELFF.

This clonotype appeared many times. The V and J genes are TRBV6-6 and TRBJ2-4; D possibly corresponds to TRBD2 (6 bases). The germline gives CDR1 MNHNY, CDR2 SVGAGI (reference sequence). There are 14 residues in the CDR3. Trimming cost V 0 bases and J 12 bases, with 15 bases left between them. As DNA, the CDR3 is TGTGCCAGCAGTTACTCGAGCTCTTCTAGCGCTCAGTACTTC. It is translated as CASSYSSSSSAQYF.

This clonotype has a handful of counts. The V call is TRBV9, the J call TRBJ1-1; maybe TRBD1 (5 bases). Trimming took off 3 bases at V and 1 base at J, with 10 bases between the two ends. Germline V lookup: CDR1 SGDLS, CDR2 YYNGEE. The CDR3 totals 14 residues. Here the CDR3 reads CASSDGTQNTEAFF. In nucleotides, the CDR3 is TGTGCCAGCAGCGATGGGACTCAGAACACTGAAGCTTTCTTT.

This clonotype was recorded at least ten times. The rearrangement links TRBV5-5 to TRBJ2-5, with TRBD2 identical over 12 bases. The CDR3 is 18 residues long. Germline lookup yields CDR1 SGHKS and CDR2 YYEKEE (reference sequence). With V trimmed by 3 bases and J by 7 bases, 16 bases remained unmatched. In nucleotides, the CDR3 is TGTGCCAGCAGCTCACCGGAGACTAGCGGGGGTTATGCAAGGACCCAGTACTTC. Protein: CASSSPETSGGYARTQYF.

The rearrangement joins TRBV19 to TRBJ2-1, with D perhaps matching TRBD2 (5 bases). Germline CDR1 is LNHDA and CDR2 is SQIVND (reference sequence). Trimming removed 9 bases at V and 2 bases at J, with 8 bases between. The CDR3 covers 12 residues. CDR3 protein: CASGVTYNEQFF. The CDR3 DNA reads as TGTGCCAGCGGGGTTACCTACAATGAGCAGTTCTTC.

This clonotype was detected only a few times. The chain uses TRBV7-6 and TRBJ2-1; D call uncertain. With 0 bases removed from V and 10 bases from J, the gap between germline ends came to 7 bases. CDR3 length equals 12 residues. The V gene's germline CDR1 is SGHVS and CDR2 FNYEAQ. In nucleotides, the CDR3 is TGTGCCAGCAGCTTAGCGTCGACAGAGCAGTTCTTC. Translating it yields CASSLASTEQFF.

This clonotype was seen a few times. The chain joins TRBV27 to TRBJ1-2, with TRBD1 matching 7 bases. The junction had 5 bases not matched to a gene; V was cut back by 6 bases and J by 7 bases. Germline CDR1 is MNHEY and CDR2 is SMNVEV (reference sequence). This CDR3 contains 12 residues. CDR3 region: CASRQGGSGYTF. CDR3 in DNA: TGTGCCAGCAGGCAGGGGGGGAGTGGCTACACCTTC.

Only a few counts were recorded for this clonotype. This sequence joins TRBV7-2 and TRBJ1-2; 8 bases are a match to TRBD1. This CDR3 contains 14 residues. Trimming cost V 5 bases and J 5 bases; bases outside gene matches: 7. The germline V gene encodes CDR1 SGHTA and CDR2 FQGNSA. CDR3 nucleotides: TGTGCCAGCAGCGAACAGGGGGAGGGATATGGCTACACCTTC. Its translation: CASSEQGEGYGYTF.

The chain joins TRBV7-3 to TRBJ2-3, with 7 bases identical to TRBD2. CDR3 size: 13 residues. The ends lost 7 bases at V and 1 base at J; junction bases unmatched: 2. The germline V gene encodes CDR1 SGHTA and CDR2 FQGTGA. The CDR3 DNA sequence: TGTGCCAGCACGAGCGGGGGCACAGATACGCAGTATTTT. The encoded protein is CASTSGGTDTQYF.

This clonotype was detected only a few times. J is TRBJ2-6 and V is TRBV7-8; D gene unclear. V lost 1 base and J lost 2, with 15 bases in between. The CDR3 consists of 18 residues. Germline CDR1 is SGHVS and CDR2 is FQNEAQ. The CDR3: CASSLGVGGRAGANVLTF. The DNA of the CDR3 is TGTGCCAGCAGCTTAGGTGTCGGCGGTAGGGCTGGGGCCAACGTCCTGACTTTC.

The genes are TRBV11-2 and TRBJ1-1, with D uncertain. The V and J ends lost 5 bases and 2 bases respectively, with 12 bases between them. Germline loops: CDR1 SGHAT, CDR2 FQNNGV. This CDR3 comprises 14 residues. The CDR3, as DNA: TGTGCCAGCAGCCCCCCCCCTGGAAACACTGAAGCTTTCTTT. This encodes CASSPPPGNTEAFF.

The chain uses TRBV15 and TRBJ2-7; 9 bases line up with TRBD2. CDR1 and CDR2 from the germline V gene are LNHNV and YYDKDF (reference sequence). The junction had 13 bases not matched to a gene; V was cut back by 5 bases and J by 5 bases. There are 16 residues in the CDR3. CDR3 loop: CATSDAIAGVNNEQYF. Written as DNA, the CDR3 is TGTGCCACCAGCGACGCAATAGCGGGGGTTAATAACGAGCAGTACTTC.

This clonotype was counted a few times. The CDR3 DNA sequence: TGCGCCAGCAGCCAAGATCAGGGTCCCTATGGCTACACCTTC. Translation gives CASSQDQGPYGYTF. The chain recombines TRBV4-1 with TRBJ1-2; D might be TRBD1 (5 bases). V was cut by 0 bases and J by 4 bases, with 9 bases left in between. This CDR3 is 14 amino acids long. Germline loops: CDR1 MGHRA, CDR2 YSYEKL.